The 30 T cell receptor beta chains reported below all come from one sample, sequenced in a study of CD8 T cells in ankylosing spondylitis. These receptors have no known antigen. TCRdb fed the 5' RACE reads into MiXCR, producing one record per CDR3 protein. The table has about 220,000 distinct CDR3 sequences, about a sixth seen once. General study results and limits: Ankylosing spondylitis blood seemed to carry a telltale TCR beta motif made of roughly 8 highly homologous variants.

Sample: blood, either unsorted or a sorted T cell fraction (not recorded which). All receptors derive from a male donor with ankylosing spondylitis.

About this clonotype itself: The junction departs from the called germline gene at one end, perhaps through a read error. The chain has TRBV27 and TRBJ2-7; no reliable D call. The CDR3 loop spans 14 amino acids. Germline V lookup: CDR1 MNHEY, CDR2 SMNVEV (reference sequence). CDR3 in DNA: TGTGCTAGCAGTGTATCGCCCGTGGGCCCAGAGCAGTACTTC. The encoded protein is CASSVSPVGPEQYF.

The V call is TRBV11-1, the J call TRBJ1-1, with TRBD1 matching over 7 bases. Germline trimming cut 5 bases from V and 0 bases from J; bases unmatched to any gene: 15. This CDR3 has 18 residues. The germline V gene encodes CDR1 SGHAT and CDR2 FQDESV (reference sequence). CDR3 DNA: TGTGCCAGCAGCCCGCGCGCATGGGACAGTGGTGTGAACACTGAAGCTTTCTTT. Translating gives CASSPRAWDSGVNTEAFF. The full variable domain, its missing parts supplied by reference TRBV11-1 and TRBJ1-1, is EAEVAQSPRYKITEKSQAVAFWCDPISGHATLYWYRQILGQGPELLVQFQDESVVDDSQLPKDRFSAERLKGVDSTLKIQPAELGDSAMYLCASSPRAWDSGVNTEAFFGQGTRLTVV.

The chain carries TRBV11-3 and TRBJ2-1; 10 positions agree with TRBD1. V gave up 5 bases and J gave up 3 bases; unmatched junction bases: 4. The germline V gene has CDR1 SGHNT and CDR2 YENEEA. The CDR3 has 15 amino acids. The CDR3 region has the DNA TGTGCCAGCAGCGGCCGGGACAGGGGCTACAATGAGCAGTTCTTC. It codes for CASSGRDRGYNEQFF.

A few counts support this clonotype. The CDR3 does not end in the conserved phenylalanine or tryptophan, so this is likely a read error. The DNA is omitted, as the CDR3 cannot be located on it reliably, and the CDR3 follows TCRdb's listing. The rearrangement uses TRBV14 and TRBJ2-1; the listed D gene, TRBD2, was not tested against the DNA. Ends included, the CDR3 has 14 residues. Germline values: CDR1 SGHDN, CDR2 FVKESK. The CDR3 loop is CASSPSGSYNEQLV.

Here the CDR3 DNA reads TGCAGTGCTAGAGATCGGAGCGGGGGGGCCCCAGAGACCCAGTACTTC. It specifies CSARDRSGGAPETQYF. The chain uses TRBV20-1 and TRBJ2-5; 10 bases fit TRBD2. With 0 bases clipped from V and 4 bases from J, the junction kept 8 bases outside the gene matches. The V gene's germline CDR1 is DFQATT and CDR2 SNEGSKA (reference sequence). The CDR3 runs to 16 residues.

This clonotype has more than one count but fewer than ten. The V and J genes are TRBV4-1 and TRBJ1-1; D is unclear. The CDR3 length is 14 residues. Trimming removed 3 bases at V and 0 bases at J, with 8 bases between. Germline V CDR1 and CDR2: MGHRA, YSYEKL. CDR3 in DNA: TGCGCCAGCAGCCATGTGGGCTTGAACACTGAAGCTTTCTTT. It specifies CASSHVGLNTEAFF.

This clonotype was seen at least ten times. The chain combines TRBV5-1 with TRBJ2-7; D is unclear. CDR3 size: 14 residues. Trimming stripped 0 bases from V and 2 bases from J, with 9 bases between. Germline V CDR1 and CDR2: SGHRS, YFSETQ. The CDR3 loop reads CASSLADGPYEQYF. For the CDR3, the DNA is TGCGCCAGCAGCTTGGCCGACGGACCCTACGAGCAGTACTTC. The variable domain in full, completed from reference TRBV5-1 and TRBJ2-7, reads KAGVTQTPRYLIKTRGQQVTLSCSPISGHRSVSWYQQTPGQGLQFLFEYFSETQRNKGNFPGRFSGRQFSNSRSEMNVSTLELGDSALYLCASSLADGPYEQYFGPGTRLTVT.

V gene TRBV21-1 combines with J gene TRBJ1-1; TRBD1, the table's D call, was not compared with the DNA. TRBV21-1 is a documented pseudogene. This CDR3 comprises 15 residues. The CDR3: CASSKPDRGNTEAFF. CDR3 DNA: TGTGCCAGCAGCAAACCGGACAGGGGTAACACTGAAGCTTTCTTT.

About this clonotype itself: The missing conserved phenylalanine or tryptophan at the end of this CDR3 makes a read error likely. The DNA is left out, because the CDR3 cannot be placed on it with certainty; the CDR3 is given as TCRdb lists it. The rearrangement links TRBV7-7 to TRBJ2-3; TRBD2 reflects the table's D call only, with no check against the DNA. Both ends counted, the CDR3 spans 10 residues. CDR1 SSHAT and CDR2 FNYEAQ come from the germline V gene (reference sequence). CDR3 loop: CASSLSGTTV.

The chain carries TRBV6-1 and TRBJ1-2; 9 positions agree with TRBD1. From germline, CDR1 is MNHNS and CDR2 SASEGT. The CDR3 is made up of 15 amino acids. The trim removed 4 bases at V and 3 bases at J, leaving 6 bases unmatched. The CDR3 reads CASSGWDREDYGYTF. Here the CDR3 DNA reads TGTGCCAGCAGTGGCTGGGACAGGGAGGACTATGGCTACACCTTC.

The table lists this clonotype with a few counts. The genes are TRBV27 and TRBJ2-7; no definite D call. Germline CDR1 is MNHEY and CDR2 is SMNVEV (reference sequence). V was pared by 0 bases and J by 0 bases, with 9 bases between. The CDR3 is 15 amino acids. DNA of the CDR3: TGTGCCAGCAGTTTATCTTTCCTTTCCTCCTACGAGCAGTACTTC. Amino acid sequence: CASSLSFLSSYEQYF.

This clonotype was detected many times. The chain combines TRBV5-1 with TRBJ1-6, with a possible D match to TRBD1 (5 bases). The CDR3 is 13 amino acids. Germline values: CDR1 SGHRS, CDR2 YFSETQ. Trimming cost V 5 bases and J 6 bases, with 9 bases left between them. The CDR3 is CASRGGFNSPLHF. The CDR3 bases are TGCGCCAGCAGGGGGGGGTTTAATTCACCCCTCCACTTT.

The gene calls are TRBV4-2 and TRBJ2-7; 11 bases are a match to TRBD2. Germline V gene data show CDR1 as LGHNA and CDR2 as YNFKEQ. The length of the CDR3 is 17 residues. V was clipped by 0 bases and J by 3 bases; unmatched bases: 7. This CDR3 reads CASSQEPRLAGGYEQYF. CDR3 sequence (DNA): TGTGCCAGCAGCCAAGAGCCTCGTCTAGCGGGGGGCTACGAGCAGTACTTC.

This clonotype has only a few counts. The chain combines TRBV5-1 with TRBJ2-7; D is ambiguous. V lost 0 bases and J 4 bases, leaving 11 bases between the germline ends. The CDR3 extends over 14 amino acids. The germline V gene encodes CDR1 SGHRS and CDR2 YFSETQ. As DNA, the CDR3 is TGCGCCAGCAGCTTGGCCGATCCGGGTTACGAGCAGTACTTC. It yields the protein CASSLADPGYEQYF.

The genes are TRBV9 and TRBJ2-6; D ambiguous. Germline lookup yields CDR1 SGDLS and CDR2 YYNGEE. The length of the CDR3 is 17 residues. Deletions cut 0 bases from V and 4 bases from J, with 14 bases between. CDR3 region: CASSVALRPGGANVLTF. The CDR3 DNA sequence: TGTGCCAGCAGCGTAGCTCTCCGTCCGGGCGGGGCCAACGTCCTGACTTTC.

This clonotype was observed a handful of times. CDR3 in DNA: TGTGCCAGCGCGCGGGGGGGCTCGGAGACCCAGTACTTC. Translated: CASARGGSETQYF. The rearrangement links TRBV7-9 to TRBJ2-5; 9 nucleotides match TRBD2. This CDR3 is built from 13 residues. CDR1 and CDR2 (germline): SEHNR, FQNEAQ (reference sequence). The ends lost 8 bases at V and 5 bases at J; junction bases unmatched: 6.

The sample holds a few counts of this clonotype. This chain links TRBV20-1 with TRBJ2-7, with a possible D match to TRBD2 (6 bases). This CDR3 has 14 amino acids. V was pared by 0 bases and J by 6 bases, with 15 bases between. Germline loops: CDR1 DFQATT, CDR2 SNEGSKA (reference sequence). The CDR3 sequence is CSAREVGTDFEQYF. CDR3 DNA: TGCAGTGCTAGAGAGGTTGGGACTGACTTCGAGCAGTACTTC.

This clonotype occurred a few times. CDR3 sequence reads: CASSLLLAGGRNEQFF. DNA for the CDR3: TGTGCCAGCAGCCTCCTACTAGCGGGAGGGAGGAATGAGCAGTTCTTC. The genes are TRBV3-1 and TRBJ2-1, with 13 bases matching TRBD2. The germline V gene has CDR1 LGHDT and CDR2 YNNKEL (reference sequence). The CDR3 is made up of 16 amino acids. V lost 4 bases, J lost 7 bases, and 7 bases stayed unmatched.

This clonotype was seen only a few times. The chain is built from TRBV7-9 and TRBJ2-1; 10 bases match TRBD2. The CDR3 loop spans 15 amino acids. V lost 6 bases to trimming and J lost 6 bases; unmatched junction nucleotides: 8. CDR1 and CDR2 from the germline V gene are SEHNR and FQNEAQ (reference sequence). For the CDR3, the DNA is TGTGCCAGCAGATCTAGCGGGAGTATGGGCAATGAGCAGTTCTTC. Translating gives CASRSSGSMGNEQFF. The entire variable domain, with the rest obtained from reference TRBV7-9 and TRBJ2-1, is as follows: DTGVSQNPRHKITKRGQNVTFRCDPISEHNRLYWYRQTLGQGPEFLTYFQNEAQLEKSRLLSDRFSAERPKGSFSTLEIQRTEQGDSAMYLCASRSSGSMGNEQFFGPGTRLTVL.

V gene TRBV4-1 combines with J gene TRBJ2-3; 9 nucleotides align to TRBD2. Germline V lookup: CDR1 MGHRA, CDR2 YSYEKL. CDR3 size: 15 residues. Trimming took 4 bases from V and 4 from J; bases not matched to a gene: 6. Written as DNA, the CDR3 is TGCGCCAGCAGCCTCGTTGCGGGGGGGGCAGATACGCAGTATTTT. Its translation is CASSLVAGGADTQYF.

This clonotype was seen ten or more times. The V and J genes are TRBV5-1 and TRBJ1-2; no definite D call. The germline V gene has CDR1 SGHRS and CDR2 YFSETQ. The CDR3 loop spans 12 amino acids. Trimming shortened V by 5 bases and J by 8 bases, and 13 bases separated the two germline ends. The CDR3 DNA is TGCGCCAGCAGGGCAACCCAAGAAGGCTACACCTTC. Translation gives CASRATQEGYTF.

This chain links TRBV12-3 or TRBV12-4 with TRBJ1-4, with D possibly being TRBD1 (6 bases). The CDR3 contains 14 residues. Trimming shortened V by 6 bases and J by 5 bases, and 13 bases separated the two germline ends. The CDR3 is CASRGHEENEKLFF. Written as DNA, the CDR3 is TGTGCCAGCAGGGGACATGAAGAAAATGAAAAACTGTTTTTT.

Only a few counts were recorded for this clonotype. The chain couples TRBV4-1 to TRBJ2-3; D uncertain. V was pared by 8 bases and J by 2 bases, with 14 bases between. The CDR3 consists of 14 residues. CDR1 is MGHRA and CDR2 is YSYEKL in the germline V gene. The CDR3 DNA is TGCGCCAGCTCACGAGTAGACTTCACAGATACGCAGTATTTT. It translates to CASSRVDFTDTQYF.

This clonotype showed up just a few times. This chain uses TRBV14 with TRBJ2-7; D could derive from TRBD1 or TRBD2 (5 bases each). Germline-derived CDR1 and CDR2 are SGHDN and FVKESK. This CDR3 region has 16 residues. With 1 base removed from V and 7 bases from J, the gap between germline ends came to 20 bases. For the CDR3, the DNA is TGTGCCAGCAGCCAAGTTCCGTTGGGGGTCTGGGGGGAGCAGTACTTC. Translated: CASSQVPLGVWGEQYF.

This clonotype has at least ten counts. The V and J genes are TRBV5-1 and TRBJ1-2, with unresolved D. There are 16 residues in the CDR3. Between the trimmed V and J ends, which lost 4 bases and 8 bases, there was a span of 24 bases. The germline gives CDR1 SGHRS, CDR2 YFSETQ. The CDR3 DNA is TGCGCCAGCAGCCCCTTCGGGGAGAACCCGACCTACGGCTACACCTTC. Amino acids: CASSPFGENPTYGYTF.

This clonotype was recorded a few times. This chain links TRBV6-5 with TRBJ2-5, with D tentatively TRBD2 (6 bases). V lost 0 bases and J lost 5, with 7 bases in between. Germline CDR1 MNHEY, CDR2 SVGAGI. This CDR3 spans 13 amino acids. In DNA form, the CDR3 reads TGTGCCAGCAGTTACTCGGCGGGGGAGACCCAGTACTTC. Translating it yields CASSYSAGETQYF.

The J gene is TRBJ2-1, the V gene TRBV7-3; TRBD2 matches at 9 bases. The CDR3 runs to 12 residues. Losses at the gene ends were 5 bases for V and 9 bases for J; bases not matched to a gene: 2. Germline V CDR1 and CDR2: SGHTA, FQGTGA. CDR3 nucleotides: TGTGCCAGCAGCGAGACTAGCGGTGAGCAGTTCTTC. Protein sequence: CASSETSGEQFF.

This chain uses TRBV20-1 with TRBJ2-7; D remains ambiguous. The CDR3 length is 17 residues. Germline CDR1 and CDR2: DFQATT and SNEGSKA (reference sequence). The V and J ends lost 1 base and 3 bases respectively, with 22 bases between them. The CDR3 region is CSARAPSYSPLVYEQYF. For the CDR3, the DNA is TGCAGTGCTAGAGCCCCCTCGTATAGCCCTCTCGTCTACGAGCAGTACTTC.

There are many counts of this clonotype. The genes are TRBV4-1 and TRBJ2-1; no reliable D call. Germline CDR1 reads MGHRA; CDR2 reads YSYEKL. V gave up 2 bases and J gave up 3 bases, with 8 bases separating them. CDR3 length: 14 amino acids. The CDR3 DNA follows: TGCGCCAGCAGCCAATTAGTAGGCTACAATGAGCAGTTCTTC. This codes for CASSQLVGYNEQFF.

In its sample, this clonotype was seen many times. V and J are TRBV20-1 and TRBJ2-2; a weak D match, TRBD2 (6 bases). The V gene lost 0 bases and the J gene lost 3 bases, with 11 bases spanning the gap. Germline V gene lookup returns CDR1 DFQATT and CDR2 SNEGSKA (reference sequence). This CDR3 is 15 amino acids long. CDR3 DNA sequence: TGCAGTGCTAGAGATGGGACTTCGGACACCGGGGAGCTGTTTTTT. Translated, it gives CSARDGTSDTGELFF.